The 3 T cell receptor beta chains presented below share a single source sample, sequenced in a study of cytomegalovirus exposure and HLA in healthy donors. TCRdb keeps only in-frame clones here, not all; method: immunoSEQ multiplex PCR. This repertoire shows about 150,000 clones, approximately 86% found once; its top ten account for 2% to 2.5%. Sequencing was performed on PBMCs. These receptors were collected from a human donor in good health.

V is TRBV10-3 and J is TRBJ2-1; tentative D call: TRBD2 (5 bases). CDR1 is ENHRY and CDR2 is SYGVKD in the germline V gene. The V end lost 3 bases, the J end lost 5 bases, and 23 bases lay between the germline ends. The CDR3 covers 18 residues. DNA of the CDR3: TGTGCCATCAGTGACAGTAGGGTGGGAGTCCCTCTTCACAATGAGCAGTTCTTC. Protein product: CAISDSRVGVPLHNEQFF.

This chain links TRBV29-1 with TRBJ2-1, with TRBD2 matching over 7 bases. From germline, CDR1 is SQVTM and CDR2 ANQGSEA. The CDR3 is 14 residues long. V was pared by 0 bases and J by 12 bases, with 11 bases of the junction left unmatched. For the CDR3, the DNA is TGCAGCGTTGAAGACACTAGCGTCAGAATCTGGCAGTTCTTC. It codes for CSVEDTSVRIWQFF.

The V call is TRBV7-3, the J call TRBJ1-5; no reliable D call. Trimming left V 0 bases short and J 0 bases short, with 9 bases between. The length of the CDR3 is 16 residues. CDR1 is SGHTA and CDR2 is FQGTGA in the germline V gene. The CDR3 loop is CASSLTLRYSNQPQHF. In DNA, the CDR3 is TGTGCCAGCAGCTTAACGTTACGGTATAGCAATCAGCCCCAGCATTTT.